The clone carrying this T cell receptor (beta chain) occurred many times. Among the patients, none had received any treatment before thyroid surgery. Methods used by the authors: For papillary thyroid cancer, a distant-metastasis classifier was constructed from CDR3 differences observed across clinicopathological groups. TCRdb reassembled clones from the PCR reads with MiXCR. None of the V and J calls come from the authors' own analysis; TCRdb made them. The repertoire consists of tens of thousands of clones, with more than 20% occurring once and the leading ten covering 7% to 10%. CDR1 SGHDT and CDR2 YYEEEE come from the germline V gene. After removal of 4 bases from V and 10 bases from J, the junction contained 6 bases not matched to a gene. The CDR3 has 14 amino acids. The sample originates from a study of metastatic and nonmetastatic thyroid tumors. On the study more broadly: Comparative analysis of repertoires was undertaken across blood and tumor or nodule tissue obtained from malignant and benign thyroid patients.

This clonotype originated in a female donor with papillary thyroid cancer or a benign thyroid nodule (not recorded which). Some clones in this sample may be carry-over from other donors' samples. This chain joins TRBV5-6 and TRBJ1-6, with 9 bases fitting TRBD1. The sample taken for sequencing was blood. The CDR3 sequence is CASSPDRGNSPLHF. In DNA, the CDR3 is TGTGCCAGCAGCCCGGACAGGGGTAACTCACCCCTCCACTTT.